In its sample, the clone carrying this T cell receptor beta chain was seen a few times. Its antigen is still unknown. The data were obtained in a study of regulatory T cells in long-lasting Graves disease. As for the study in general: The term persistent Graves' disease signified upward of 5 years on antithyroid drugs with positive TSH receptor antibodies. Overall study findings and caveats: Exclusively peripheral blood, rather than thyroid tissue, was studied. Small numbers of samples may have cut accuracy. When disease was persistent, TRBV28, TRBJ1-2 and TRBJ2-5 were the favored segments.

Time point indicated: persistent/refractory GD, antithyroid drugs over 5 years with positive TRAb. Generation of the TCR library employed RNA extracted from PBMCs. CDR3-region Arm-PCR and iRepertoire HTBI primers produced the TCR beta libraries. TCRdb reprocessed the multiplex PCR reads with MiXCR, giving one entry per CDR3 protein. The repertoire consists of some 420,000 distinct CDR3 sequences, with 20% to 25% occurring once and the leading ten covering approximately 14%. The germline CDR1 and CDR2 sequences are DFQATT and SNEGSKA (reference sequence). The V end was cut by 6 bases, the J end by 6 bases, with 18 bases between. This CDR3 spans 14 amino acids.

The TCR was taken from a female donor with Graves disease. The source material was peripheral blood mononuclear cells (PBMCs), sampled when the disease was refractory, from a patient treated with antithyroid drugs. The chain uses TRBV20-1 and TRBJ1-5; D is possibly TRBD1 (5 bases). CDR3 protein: CSADERDGVQPQHF. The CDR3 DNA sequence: TGCAGTGCCGACGAAAGGGACGGGGTTCAGCCCCAGCATTTT.